Described below is a single T cell receptor beta chain sequence and its context. Germline V lookup: CDR1 SGHKS, CDR2 YYEKEE (reference sequence). The ends were cut back, 2 bases at V and 2 bases at J, with 15 bases in the middle. The CDR3 sequence is 16 residues long. This sample was taken from a study of blood T cell repertoires in COVID-19. Overall study context: PBMCs, B-cell-depleted T cells, or T cells provided the cDNA or gDNA that made up the material.

In the authors' workflow: Estimated nucleated cell counts came from reference gene primer amplification. Only in-frame clones appear in the TCRdb table, and some are missing; sequencing was by immunoSEQ multiplex PCR. The D gene and trimming were derived from the DNA, and the V and J assignments and clone size from that table. The sample lists more than 150,000 clones, 75% to 90% occurring once. The sample consisted of peripheral blood. The clonotype comes from a woman aged 40 to 50 with acute or convalescent COVID-19. The rearrangement links TRBV5-5 to TRBJ2-3, with D perhaps TRBD1 (5 bases). DNA for the CDR3: TGTGCCAGCAGCTTAACTGGGGCCTCGGTCACAGATACGCAGTATTTT. Translating gives CASSLTGASVTDTQYF.